This T cell receptor beta chain was sequenced for a study of Graves' ophthalmopathy and Graves' hyperthyroidism. Study outcomes and limitations: Ophthalmopathy was separated from stable hyperthyroidism by a 13-signature model with 87.88% sensitivity and 81.08% specificity. Blood repertoires reportedly contained most expanded thyroid clonotypes above 0.001 frequency.

A remark on this clonotype: Its specificity is not known.

This CDR3 is built from 13 residues. The germline V gene has CDR1 ENHRY and CDR2 SYGVKD. V lost 10 bases and J 6 bases, leaving 13 bases between the germline ends. Uncontrolled infections, pregnancy, lactation or other autoimmune diseases led to patient exclusion. Amplification of TCR beta CDR3 regions used RNA transcripts. Scientists carried out first-round RT-PCR using HTBI primers and then a second-round multiplex PCR. One entry per CDR3 protein, called by TCRdb with MiXCR from the multiplex PCR reads. Of about 240,000 distinct CDR3 sequences listed, around 50% are singletons. Material: peripheral blood. The TCR was taken from an adult man with Graves' ophthalmopathy. The chain recombines TRBV10-3 with TRBJ1-6; maybe TRBD1 (5 bases). CDR3 in amino acids: CASRDGFNSPLHF. The CDR3 nucleotides read TGTGCCAGCAGGGACGGATTTAATTCACCCCTCCACTTT.